The next 20 T cell receptor beta chains were all read from a single sample in a study of cytomegalovirus exposure and HLA in healthy donors. Primers: 60 Vbeta forward and 13 Jbeta reverse. Method: immunoSEQ multiplex PCR; TCRdb's copy keeps in-frame clones and lacks some. The table records about 140,000 clones, around two thirds of them present only once. The sample taken for sequencing was PBMCs. The receptors were gathered from a man in his thirties or forties in good health and CMV-seropositive.

The chain carries TRBV19 and TRBJ1-3, with 7 nucleotides matching TRBD1. CDR3 length equals 18 residues. Trimming at V came to 5 bases and at J to 0 bases, leaving 13 bases not matched to a gene. The germline V gene encodes CDR1 LNHDA and CDR2 SQIVND (reference sequence). CDR3 sequence reads: CASSSGKGQTSSGNTIYF. The CDR3 DNA follows: TGTGCCAGTAGTTCAGGGAAGGGACAGACGAGCTCTGGAAACACCATATATTTT.

This sequence joins TRBV6-1 and TRBJ1-4, with D perhaps matching TRBD1 (5 bases). Trimming left V 8 bases short and J 4 bases short, with 17 bases between. The germline V gene has CDR1 MNHNS and CDR2 SASEGT. The CDR3 is 15 amino acids. CDR3 loop: CASRRSTDSNEKLFF. The DNA of the CDR3 is TGTGCCAGCCGTCGGTCTACAGACAGTAATGAAAAACTGTTTTTT.

This clone was seen a few times. V is TRBV10-3 and J is TRBJ1-1, with unresolved D. Germline assignment: CDR1 ENHRY and CDR2 SYGVKD. The CDR3 has 11 amino acids. Trimming stripped 10 bases from V and 1 base from J, with 7 bases between. The CDR3 DNA sequence: TGTGCCACCGCAGGGAACACTGAAGCTTTCTTT. Residues: CATAGNTEAFF.

The chain combines TRBV5-4 with TRBJ2-1, with D hard to call. V lost 0 bases to trimming and J lost 0 bases, with 4 bases between them. Germline V gene sequence: CDR1 SGHNT, CDR2 YYREEE (reference sequence). There are 14 residues in the CDR3. The CDR3 DNA follows: TGTGCCAGCAGCTTGGCCGGCTCCTACAATGAGCAGTTCTTC. Its protein is CASSLAGSYNEQFF.

The chain recombines TRBV11-2 with TRBJ2-5, with D tentatively TRBD2 (5 bases). Near its end, the DNA agrees better with TRBJ2-7, so the J call may be wrong. The CDR3 has 14 residues. The germline V gene has CDR1 SGHAT and CDR2 FQNNGV. This CDR3 reads CASRPDVSGDEQYF. The CDR3 DNA reads TGTGCCAGCAGACCAGACGTAAGCGGCGACGAGCAGTACTTC.

The gene calls are TRBV5-6 and TRBJ1-2, with 8 bases matching TRBD1. The CDR3 sequence is 15 residues long. After removal of 2 bases from V and 0 bases from J, the junction contained 3 bases not matched to a gene. Germline V gives CDR1 SGHDT, CDR2 YYEEEE. The CDR3 DNA reads TGTGCCAGCAGCTTTAGGGACAGGTCTAACTATGGCTACACCTTC. Translated, it gives CASSFRDRSNYGYTF.

The rearrangement uses TRBV7-2 and TRBJ2-5; the D gene is possibly TRBD1 (6 bases). Deletions cut 8 bases from V and 1 base from J, with 11 bases between. This CDR3 is built from 13 residues. Germline assignment: CDR1 SGHTA and CDR2 FQGNSA. The DNA for the CDR3 is TGTGCCAGCTCCAGGGACACCCAAGAGACCCAGTACTTC. Translated, it gives CASSRDTQETQYF.

This clone was seen only a few times. V gene TRBV10-1 combines with J gene TRBJ2-7; D is possibly TRBD1 (6 bases). Trimming took 2 bases from V and 1 from J, leaving 6 bases between them. Germline loops: CDR1 WNHNN, CDR2 SYGVQD (reference sequence). This CDR3 has 13 amino acids. In DNA form, the CDR3 reads TGCGCCAGCAGTGAGAGGGGGTCCTACGAGCAGTACTTC. Protein sequence: CASSERGSYEQYF.

The chain links TRBV10-3 to TRBJ1-1; 7 nucleotides agree with TRBD1. The V gene's germline CDR1 is ENHRY and CDR2 SYGVKD. V gave up 5 bases and J gave up 1 base; unmatched junction bases: 1. CDR3 length: 13 residues. The CDR3 DNA reads as TGTGCCATCAGTCGGGACAGGAACACTGAAGCTTTCTTT. It translates to CAISRDRNTEAFF.

The genes are TRBV18 and TRBJ2-1; D is possibly TRBD2 (6 bases). The CDR3 covers 14 residues. The germline gives CDR1 KGHSH, CDR2 LQKENI. Trimming took off 3 bases at V and 7 bases at J, with 13 bases between the two ends. This CDR3 reads CASSPQQAGNEQFF. The CDR3 nucleotides are TGTGCCAGCTCACCGCAGCAGGCGGGAAATGAGCAGTTCTTC.

The V gene is TRBV11-1, the J gene TRBJ2-3; 7 nucleotides match TRBD1. V was pared by 4 bases and J by 6 bases, with 10 bases of the junction left unmatched. The CDR3 length is 15 residues. Per germline, CDR1 SGHAT and CDR2 FQDESV (reference sequence). Here the CDR3 reads CASSSSGQKQDTQYF. The CDR3 DNA reads TGTGCCAGCAGCTCATCGGGACAGAAGCAGGATACGCAGTATTTT.

V usage is TRBV5-5 and J usage is TRBJ2-7; 8 bases align to TRBD1. The trim removed 4 bases at V and 3 bases at J, leaving 9 bases unmatched. Per germline, CDR1 SGHKS and CDR2 YYEKEE (reference sequence). This CDR3 is built from 15 residues. The CDR3 protein is CASSLEDRDFYEQYF. The CDR3 DNA sequence: TGTGCCAGCAGCCTCGAGGACAGGGATTTCTACGAGCAGTACTTC.

This rearrangement joins TRBV27 to TRBJ2-7, with D tentatively TRBD2 (6 bases). Trimming took off 4 bases at V and 1 base at J, with 14 bases between the two ends. Germline CDR1 reads MNHEY; CDR2 reads SMNVEV (reference sequence). This CDR3 spans 15 amino acids. CDR3 bases: TGTGCCAGCAGTTCCCTAGGACTACCATCCTACGAGCAGTACTTC. Translating it yields CASSSLGLPSYEQYF.

The chain carries TRBV10-3 and TRBJ1-2; 7 bases map to TRBD1. Germline CDR1 reads ENHRY; CDR2 reads SYGVKD. The V and J ends lost 0 bases and 7 bases, in that order; junction bases with no gene match: 5. The CDR3 length is 14 residues. The CDR3 region is CAISESTGTAGYTF. The CDR3 coding sequence is TGTGCCATCAGTGAGTCGACTGGGACAGCTGGCTACACCTTC.

This chain uses TRBV29-1 with TRBJ2-6, with 7 bases matching TRBD1. Unmatched junction bases numbered 10, after V lost 0 bases and J lost 2 bases. This CDR3 has 18 residues. Looked up from germline, CDR1 is SQVTM and CDR2 is ANQGSEA. The CDR3 DNA follows: TGCAGCGTTGAAGAGCGAGACAGGGTGACTGCTGGGGCCAACGTCCTGACTTTC. As protein: CSVEERDRVTAGANVLTF.

This chain connects TRBV7-2 to TRBJ2-7; possible D gene TRBD2, 5 bases. From germline, CDR1 is SGHTA and CDR2 FQGNSA. This CDR3 has 14 residues. The V and J ends lost 5 bases and 7 bases respectively, with 18 bases between them. CDR3 sequence reads: CASSLDAREWEQYF. The CDR3 DNA reads as TGTGCCAGCAGCCTAGACGCCCGGGAATGGGAGCAGTACTTC.

The chain carries TRBV6-5 and TRBJ2-1; 13 positions match TRBD2. CDR3 length: 14 amino acids. The ends lost 11 bases at V and 8 bases at J; junction bases unmatched: 9. Germline V CDR1 and CDR2: MNHEY, SVGAGI. The CDR3 DNA is TGTGCCTCTACCGGGACTAGCGGGACCGATGAGCAGTTCTTC. It translates to CASTGTSGTDEQFF.

The chain uses TRBV14 and TRBJ1-1; D remains ambiguous. The CDR3 runs to 10 residues. Germline V gene data show CDR1 as SGHDN and CDR2 as FVKESK. Trimming took off 9 bases at V and 7 bases at J, with 9 bases between the two ends. The CDR3 coding sequence is TGTGCCAGTCCGGCGGATGAAGCTTTCTTT. Its protein is CASPADEAFF.

The chain has TRBV7-3 and TRBJ2-7; the match to TRBD1 covers 9 bases. The V segment lost 5 bases and the J segment 4 bases; nucleotides outside the gene matches: 6. The germline CDR1 and CDR2 sequences are SGHTA and FQGTGA. CDR3 size: 14 residues. The CDR3 sequence: CASSPGQGQYEQYF. CDR3 DNA: TGTGCCAGCAGCCCGGGACAGGGACAATACGAGCAGTACTTC.

This clone showed up just a few times. The CDR3 protein is CAWSMTSGRWVGYEQYF. CDR3 nucleotides: TGTGCCTGGAGTATGACTAGCGGGAGGTGGGTGGGCTACGAGCAGTACTTC. This chain uses TRBV30 with TRBJ2-7; TRBD2 matches at 13 bases. With 2 bases clipped from V and 3 bases from J, the junction kept 10 bases outside the gene matches. The CDR3 loop spans 17 amino acids. Germline V CDR1 and CDR2: GTSNPN, SVGIG (reference sequence).